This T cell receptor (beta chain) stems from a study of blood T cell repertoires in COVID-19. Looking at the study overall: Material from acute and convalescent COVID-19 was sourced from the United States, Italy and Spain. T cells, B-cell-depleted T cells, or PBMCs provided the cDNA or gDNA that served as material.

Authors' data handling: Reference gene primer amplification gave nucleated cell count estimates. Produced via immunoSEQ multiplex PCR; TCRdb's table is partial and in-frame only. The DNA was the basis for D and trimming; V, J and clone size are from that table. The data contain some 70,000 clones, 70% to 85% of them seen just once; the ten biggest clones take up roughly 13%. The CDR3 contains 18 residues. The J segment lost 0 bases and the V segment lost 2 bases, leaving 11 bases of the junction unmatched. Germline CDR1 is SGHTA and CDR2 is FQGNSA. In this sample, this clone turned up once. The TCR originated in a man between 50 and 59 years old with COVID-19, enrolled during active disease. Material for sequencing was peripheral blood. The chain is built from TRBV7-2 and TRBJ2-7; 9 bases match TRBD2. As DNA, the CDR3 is TGTGCCAGCAGCTTATCGGGCGCTAGCGGGGTGACCTCCTACGAGCAGTACTTC. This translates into CASSLSGASGVTSYEQYF.